A single sample gave rise to the 21 T cell receptor beta chains below, sequenced in a study of spatial heterogeneity in lung cancer. Time point reported: sample taken at primary tumor resection. Unsorted whole RNA from tumor, nontumor lung or frozen PBMC underwent sequencing. TCRdb re-derived calls from the 5' RACE reads in MiXCR, one entry per CDR3 protein. The sample yields tens of thousands of distinct CDR3 sequences, roughly 12% seen once. The material sequenced was PBMCs, taken at surgery. Receptors originate from a male donor with early-stage non-small cell lung cancer.

This clonotype was counted a few times. At one end the junction does not follow the germline gene, possibly because of a read error. The rearrangement links TRBV7-7 to TRBJ2-1; possibly TRBD1 or TRBD2 for D (5 bases each). The germline gives CDR1 SSHAT, CDR2 FNYEAQ (reference sequence). This CDR3 has 13 amino acids. In DNA form, the CDR3 reads TGTGCTAGCAGCTTAGCGACAGCTAATGAGCAGTTCTTC. Translating gives CASSLATANEQFF. Full variable domain (missing parts from reference TRBV7-7 and TRBJ2-1): GAGVSQSPRYKVTKRGQDVTLRCDPISSHATLYWYQQALGQGPEFLTYFNYEAQPDKSGLPSDRFSAERPEGSISTLTIQRTEQRDSAMYRCASSLATANEQFFGPGTRLTVL.

This clonotype was counted at least ten times. The chain carries TRBV27 and TRBJ2-7; the D gene is possibly TRBD1 (7 bases). CDR3 length: 15 residues. The V end was cut by 5 bases, the J end by 6 bases, with 20 bases between. Germline lookup yields CDR1 MNHEY and CDR2 SMNVEV (reference sequence). CDR3 DNA: TGTGCCAGCAGTCCGTCAGGGGGGAGGATACTCGAGCAGTACTTC. Protein product: CASSPSGGRILEQYF.

This clonotype was seen many times. The chain links TRBV5-4 to TRBJ2-2; 11 bases match TRBD1. This CDR3 has 14 amino acids. V trimming: 8 bases; J trimming: 2 bases; junction bases outside the gene matches: 2. Germline assignment: CDR1 SGHNT and CDR2 YYREEE (reference sequence). The CDR3 sequence is CARGTGGNTGELFF. CDR3 coding DNA: TGTGCCAGGGGGACAGGGGGAAACACCGGGGAGCTGTTTTTT.

This clonotype showed up many times. The chain joins TRBV6-2 or TRBV6-3 to TRBJ2-1; 12 bases match TRBD2. The CDR3 is made up of 15 amino acids. V trimming: 0 bases; J trimming: 9 bases; junction bases outside the gene matches: 3. Germline-derived CDR1 and CDR2 are MNHEY and SVGEGT. The CDR3 here is CASSYSASGGGEQFF. CDR3 coding DNA: TGTGCCAGCAGTTACTCTGCTAGCGGGGGGGGTGAGCAGTTCTTC.

The count of this clonotype is one. J is TRBJ2-7 and V is TRBV6-6; a possible D gene is TRBD2 (5 bases). V gave up 10 bases and J gave up 3 bases, with 10 bases separating them. CDR3 length: 11 amino acids. CDR1 is MNHNY, CDR2 SVGAGI, per germline (reference sequence). The CDR3 region has the DNA TGTGCCACCAAGAGGGTCTACGAGCAGTACTTC. Amino acids: CATKRVYEQYF.

This clonotype was observed at least ten times. The gene calls are TRBV5-1 and TRBJ2-5, with TRBD2 matching 7 bases. The ends lost 6 bases at V and 2 bases at J; junction bases unmatched: 10. This CDR3 spans 15 amino acids. Germline values: CDR1 SGHRS, CDR2 YFSETQ. The CDR3 spells CASNQQAGIQETQYF. In nucleotides, the CDR3 is TGCGCCAGCAACCAGCAAGCGGGAATACAAGAGACCCAGTACTTC.

The rearrangement links TRBV5-1 to TRBJ1-1; no definite D call. V lost 1 base to trimming and J lost 5 bases, with 6 bases between them. There are 12 residues in the CDR3. Germline-derived CDR1 and CDR2 are SGHRS and YFSETQ. The CDR3, as DNA: TGCGCCAGCAGCTTGACAATGACTGAAGCTTTCTTT. It yields the protein CASSLTMTEAFF.

This clonotype was observed a handful of times. The rearrangement joins TRBV7-2 to TRBJ1-5; D is unresolved. Germline V gene lookup returns CDR1 SGHTA and CDR2 FQGNSA. The V end lost 2 bases, the J end lost 0 bases, and 8 bases lay between the germline ends. The CDR3 spans 15 residues. CDR3 region: CASSLRQNSNQPQHF. In DNA form, the CDR3 reads TGTGCCAGCAGCTTACGCCAGAATAGCAATCAGCCCCAGCATTTT.

This rearrangement joins TRBV30 to TRBJ1-2, with a possible D match to TRBD1 (6 bases). Germline CDR1 is GTSNPN and CDR2 is SVGIG (reference sequence). This CDR3 has 11 amino acids. Trimming removed 3 bases at V and 7 bases at J, with 9 bases between. CDR3 sequence reads: CAWRTGSGYTF. CDR3 DNA sequence: TGTGCCTGGAGGACAGGTTCTGGCTACACCTTC. The full variable domain, completed using reference TRBV30 and TRBJ1-2, is SQTIHQWPATLVQPVGSPLSLECTVEGTSNPNLYWYRQAAGRGLQLLFYSVGIGQISSEVPQNLSASRPQDRQFILSSKKLLLSDSGFYLCAWRTGSGYTFGSGTRLTVV.

The rearrangement links TRBV18 to TRBJ1-1; a possible D gene is TRBD1 (5 bases). The CDR3 is 13 residues long. CDR1 and CDR2 (germline): KGHSH, LQKENI. The V end was cut by 3 bases, the J end by 3 bases, with 8 bases between. In DNA, the CDR3 is TGTGCCAGCTCACCTGGGGGAGACACTGAAGCTTTCTTT. It codes for CASSPGGDTEAFF.

This clonotype showed up many times. Its ends do not fully match the called genes, so a read error is possible. J is TRBJ2-7 and V is TRBV28; D is unresolved. The CDR3 is 11 residues long. CDR1 MDHEN and CDR2 SYDVKM come from the germline V gene. CDR3 loop: CASSYRQEVLF. The CDR3 nucleotides read TGTGCCAGCAGTTACCGACAAGAGGTTCTCTTC.

This clonotype was recorded a few times. This chain uses TRBV9 with TRBJ2-7; D gene uncertain. The germline V gene encodes CDR1 SGDLS and CDR2 YYNGEE. The V gene lost 4 bases and the J gene lost 2 bases, with 7 bases spanning the gap. There are 12 residues in the CDR3. The CDR3 loop is CASSPSPYEQYF. In DNA, the CDR3 is TGTGCCAGCAGCCCCAGCCCCTACGAGCAGTACTTC.

The V and J genes are TRBV6-2 or TRBV6-3 and TRBJ2-5; 13 bases match TRBD2. The germline V gene encodes CDR1 MNHEY and CDR2 SVGEGT. Trimming removed 6 bases from V and 4 bases from J; junction bases left unmatched: 11. The CDR3 spans 17 residues. In DNA form, the CDR3 reads TGTGCCAGCAGCCCTTATCGGACTAGCGGGAGTGGAGAGACCCAGTACTTC. It codes for CASSPYRTSGSGETQYF.

This chain uses TRBV27 with TRBJ1-1, with unresolved D. CDR3 size: 13 residues. V dropped 1 base and J dropped 7 bases, with 10 bases sitting between them. Germline V lookup: CDR1 MNHEY, CDR2 SMNVEV (reference sequence). The CDR3 DNA follows: TGTGCCAGCAGTTTATGGGGAGGGCGTGAAGCTTTCTTT. This codes for CASSLWGGREAFF.

The sample holds a few counts of this clonotype. V is TRBV28 and J is TRBJ1-2; a possible D gene is TRBD1 (6 bases). The germline V gene encodes CDR1 MDHEN and CDR2 SYDVKM. Trimming took 1 base from V and 4 from J, leaving 10 bases between them. The CDR3 extends over 14 amino acids. The CDR3 spells CASSLSARGYGYTF. The CDR3 DNA sequence: TGTGCCAGCAGTTTATCGGCCAGGGGCTATGGCTACACCTTC.

This sequence joins TRBV6-5 and TRBJ1-1; D ambiguous. The CDR3 consists of 14 residues. Per germline, CDR1 MNHEY and CDR2 SVGAGI. V lost 2 bases and J 1 base, leaving 8 bases between the germline ends. CDR3 sequence (DNA): TGTGCCAGCAGTTACACTGACAAGAACACTGAAGCTTTCTTT. It encodes CASSYTDKNTEAFF.

This clonotype was seen at least ten times. This chain uses TRBV11-2 with TRBJ2-5; TRBD2 might be the D (6 bases). CDR1 is SGHAT and CDR2 is FQNNGV in the germline V gene. The CDR3 is made up of 13 amino acids. Trimming pared 2 bases from V and 5 bases from J, leaving 9 bases between. CDR3 sequence reads: CASSLSGVETQYF. The CDR3, as DNA: TGTGCCAGCAGCTTATCGGGGGTGGAGACCCAGTACTTC. The whole variable domain, filled in from reference TRBV11-2 and TRBJ2-5, reads EAGVAQSPRYKIIEKRQSVAFWCNPISGHATLYWYQQILGQGPKLLIQFQNNGVVDDSQLPKDRFSAERLKGVDSTLKIQPAKLEDSAVYLCASSLSGVETQYFGPGTRLLVL.

A few counts support this clonotype. This chain uses TRBV7-9 with TRBJ2-3; D remains unclear. Trimming stripped 5 bases from V and 4 bases from J, with 10 bases between. The germline gives CDR1 SEHNR, CDR2 FQNEAQ (reference sequence). CDR3 length: 13 residues. The CDR3 protein is CASSLYISDTQYF. CDR3 nucleotide sequence: TGTGCCAGCAGCCTCTATATCTCAGATACGCAGTATTTT.

The genes are TRBV5-6 and TRBJ2-1, with TRBD2 identical over 7 bases. Trimming at V came to 4 bases and at J to 4 bases, leaving 5 bases not matched to a gene. The germline gives CDR1 SGHDT, CDR2 YYEEEE. This CDR3 has 14 residues. The CDR3 is CASSEGTNYNEQFF. CDR3 bases: TGTGCCAGCAGCGAGGGGACTAATTACAATGAGCAGTTCTTC.

Ten or more counts support this clonotype. V gene TRBV7-9 combines with J gene TRBJ2-7; D not certain. V was cut by 2 bases and J by 4 bases, with 3 bases left in between. CDR3 length: 11 residues. Germline CDR1 and CDR2: SEHNR and FQNEAQ (reference sequence). In DNA form, the CDR3 reads TGTGCCAGCAGCTTAATGTACGAGCAGTACTTC. This translates into CASSLMYEQYF.

The chain uses TRBV9 and TRBJ1-2, with a possible D match to TRBD1 (5 bases). The CDR3 consists of 15 residues. Trimming shortened V by 4 bases and J by 0 bases, and 13 bases separated the two germline ends. Germline-derived CDR1 and CDR2 are SGDLS and YYNGEE. CDR3 in DNA: TGTGCCAGCAGCCGAGGGACCCCTGCTAACTATGGCTACACCTTC. Translating it yields CASSRGTPANYGYTF.